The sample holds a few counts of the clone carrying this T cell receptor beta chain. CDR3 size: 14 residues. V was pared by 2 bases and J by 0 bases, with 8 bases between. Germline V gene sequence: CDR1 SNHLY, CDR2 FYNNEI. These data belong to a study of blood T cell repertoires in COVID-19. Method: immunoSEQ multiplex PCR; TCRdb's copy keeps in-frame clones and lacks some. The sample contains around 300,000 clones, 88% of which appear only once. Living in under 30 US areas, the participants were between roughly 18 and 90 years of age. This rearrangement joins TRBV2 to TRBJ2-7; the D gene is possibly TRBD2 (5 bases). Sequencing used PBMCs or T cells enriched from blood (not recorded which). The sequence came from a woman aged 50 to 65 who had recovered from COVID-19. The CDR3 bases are TGTGCCAGCAGTGAACCGGGGAGCTCCTACGAGCAGTACTTC. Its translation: CASSEPGSSYEQYF.